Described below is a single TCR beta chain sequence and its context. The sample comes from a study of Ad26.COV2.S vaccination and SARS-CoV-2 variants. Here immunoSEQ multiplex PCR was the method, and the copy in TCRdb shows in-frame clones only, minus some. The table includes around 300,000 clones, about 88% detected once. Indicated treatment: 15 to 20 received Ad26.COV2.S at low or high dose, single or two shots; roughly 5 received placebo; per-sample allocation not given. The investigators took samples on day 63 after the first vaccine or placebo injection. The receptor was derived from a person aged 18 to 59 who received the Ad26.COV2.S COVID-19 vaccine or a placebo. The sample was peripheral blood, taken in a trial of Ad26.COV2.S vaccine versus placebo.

As DNA, the CDR3 is TGTGCCTGTCAGGACAGGGGACTAGCCAAAAACATTCAGTACTTC. Amino acid sequence: CACQDRGLAKNIQYF. This chain uses TRBV30 with TRBJ2-4, with 9 bases matching TRBD1. Germline V CDR1 and CDR2: GTSNPN, SVGIG (reference sequence). Trimming removed 6 bases from V and 0 bases from J; junction bases left unmatched: 6. This CDR3 has 15 amino acids.